Ten or more counts support the clone carrying this T cell receptor beta chain. The antigen remains unidentified. The entry originates in a study of breast tumors, draining lymph nodes, adjacent tissues. The study, taken as a whole, reports: Tumor TCR diversity was below lymph nodes but above nontumor tissue. Compared with basal-like, luminal-like tumors shared significantly more repertoire with nontumor tissue. Tumor T cell lymph node origin was a supported hypothesis, not proven.

TCRdb reprocessed the multiplex PCR reads via MiXCR and lists one record per CDR3 protein. The sample lists fewer than 150,000 distinct CDR3 sequences, around 20% occurring once. Germline V gene lookup returns CDR1 DFQATT and CDR2 SNEGSKA (reference sequence). The CDR3 is made up of 13 amino acids. With 3 bases removed from V and 2 bases from J, the gap between germline ends came to 8 bases. Breast cancer patients provided tissue from their axillary draining lymph nodes. This chain connects TRBV20-1 to TRBJ1-3, with D possibly being TRBD1 (5 bases). This sequence was found in a female donor with breast cancer. Some clones in this sample may be carry-over from other donors' samples. The sample consisted of axillary lymph node tissue. The CDR3 DNA is TGCAGTGCTAGGGGGGGACCTGGAAACACCATATATTTT. This encodes CSARGGPGNTIYF.